The text below deals with one TCR beta chain. The data were taken from a study of blood T cell repertoires in COVID-19. Germline loops: CDR1 MNHEY, CDR2 SVGAGI. CDR3 size: 15 residues. V lost 6 bases to trimming and J lost 2 bases; unmatched junction nucleotides: 9. TCRdb's copy holds only in-frame clones and misses some; the assay was immunoSEQ multiplex PCR. The sample lists approximately 90,000 clones, 70% to 90% occurring once. Sequencing used peripheral blood. The sequence was collected from a woman older than 75 with acute or convalescent COVID-19. The V and J genes are TRBV6-5 and TRBJ2-7, with TRBD1 matching over 8 bases. The CDR3 sequence is CASRMRTGWAYEQYF. The CDR3 DNA reads as TGTGCCAGCAGGATGCGGACAGGGTGGGCCTACGAGCAGTACTTC.